Listed below are T cell receptor beta chains from one sample, sequenced in a study of Ad26.COV2.S vaccination and SARS-CoV-2 variants. The data were produced by immunoSEQ multiplex PCR, yet TCRdb's version contains in-frame clones alone and is incomplete. The sample has hundreds of thousands of clones; 85% to 90% are singletons. This specimen was peripheral blood, taken in a trial of Ad26.COV2.S vaccine versus placebo. Receptors were obtained from a person between 18 and 60 years old who received the Ad26.COV2.S COVID-19 vaccine or a placebo. The CDR3 runs from the conserved cysteine through the conserved F or W. A D gene is named only where the DNA matches it firmly. The listing skips clone size in some rows; elsewhere it reads once, few, many or a size class.

V,size,J,D,CDR3,DNA
TRBV3-1/TRBV3-2,-,TRBJ2-5,-,CASSQWLGGPFQETQYF,TGTGCCAGCAGCCAATGGCTGGGGGGGCCGTTCCAAGAGACCCAGTACTTC
TRBV7-2,-,TRBJ2-1,-,CASSLNTLNEQFF,TGTGCCAGCAGCTTAAACACTCTAAATGAGCAGTTCTTC
TRBV5-8,-,TRBJ1-6,-,CASSLAPTTGRSPLHF,TGTGCCAGCAGCTTGGCCCCGACCACAGGGAGATCACCCCTCCACTTT
TRBV24-1,-,TRBJ1-5,-,CATSDRVKANQPQHF,TGTGCCACCAGTGATAGGGTCAAGGCCAATCAGCCCCAGCATTTT
TRBV7-2,-,TRBJ2-7,-,CASSEQSYYEQYF,TGTGCCAGCAGCGAACAGAGTTACTACGAGCAGTACTTC
TRBV6-2/TRBV6-3,-,TRBJ1-2,-,CASSYRVIGGYTF,TGTGCCAGCAGTTACAGGGTCATCGGTGGCTACACCTTC
TRBV9,-,TRBJ2-3,-,CASSVAPGRSTTDTQYF,TGTGCCAGCAGCGTAGCCCCGGGACGGAGTACCACAGATACGCAGTATTTT
TRBV9,-,TRBJ2-1,TRBD2,CASSARLAGERDEQFF,TGTGCCAGCAGCGCTAGACTAGCGGGAGAGAGGGATGAGCAGTTCTTC
TRBV11-2,-,TRBJ2-7,TRBD2,CASSLRGDAFSYEQYF,TGTGCCAGCAGCCTACGGGGGGACGCATTTTCCTACGAGCAGTACTTC
TRBV12-3/TRBV12-4,-,TRBJ1-2,-,CASSLTANYGYTF,TGTGCCAGCAGCTTGACGGCTAACTATGGCTACACCTTC
TRBV28,-,TRBJ1-2,-,CASSFLDYGYTF,TGTGCCAGCAGTTTTTTGGACTATGGCTACACCTTC
TRBV7-9,-,TRBJ1-1,TRBD1,CASSLPKGTANTEAFF,TGTGCCAGCAGCCTCCCCAAGGGGACAGCGAACACTGAAGCTTTCTTT
TRBV11-2,-,TRBJ2-3,-,CAGGPRDTQYF,TGTGCCGGTGGTCCTAGAGATACGCAGTATTTT
TRBV12-3/TRBV12-4,-,TRBJ1-5,-,CASTQGHRQPQHF,TGTGCCAGCACCCAGGGGCATCGCCAGCCCCAGCATTTT
TRBV28,-,TRBJ1-2,-,CASSLPPTVFF,TGTGCCAGCAGTTTGCCCCCGACAGTGTTCTTC
TRBV5-1,-,TRBJ1-1,TRBD1,CASAEPGQQAFF,TGCGCCAGCGCAGAGCCGGGACAGCAAGCTTTCTTT
TRBV6-5,-,TRBJ1-2,TRBD1,CASRSPGQIYGYTF,TGTGCCAGCAGATCCCCGGGACAGATCTATGGCTACACCTTC
TRBV14,-,TRBJ1-4,-,CASSRDLNEKLFF,TGTGCCAGCAGCCGGGACTTAAATGAAAAACTGTTTTTT
TRBV29-1,-,TRBJ2-7,-,CSVEEGGYEQYF,TGCAGCGTTGAAGAAGGGGGGTACGAGCAGTACTTC
TRBV19,-,TRBJ2-3,TRBD2,CASSTLAGGADTQYF,TGTGCCAGTAGTACGCTAGCGGGAGGGGCAGATACGCAGTATTTT
TRBV20-1,-,TRBJ2-1,-,CSASVADSGDYNEQFF,TGCAGTGCTAGTGTGGCGGATAGTGGGGATTACAATGAGCAGTTCTTC
TRBV19,-,TRBJ1-4,-,CASSRRVPHEKLFF,TGTGCCAGTAGTAGGCGGGTCCCCCACGAAAAACTGTTTTTT
TRBV5-8,-,TRBJ2-3,TRBD2,CASSLAIAGPSTDTQYF,TGTGCCAGCAGCTTGGCAATAGCGGGACCTAGCACAGATACGCAGTATTTT
TRBV29-1,-,TRBJ1-3,TRBD1,CSVGTGPFGNTIYF,TGCAGCGTTGGGACAGGCCCATTTGGAAACACCATATATTTT
TRBV15,-,TRBJ2-3,-,CATSREVSMVDTQYF,TGTGCCACCAGCAGAGAGGTTAGCATGGTAGATACGCAGTATTTT
TRBV15,-,TRBJ1-5,TRBD1,CATSPRDRGSMGQPQHF,TGTGCCACCAGCCCCCGGGACAGGGGATCGATGGGCCAGCCCCAGCATTTT
TRBV9,-,TRBJ2-3,-,CASSVSVHSTDTQYF,TGTGCCAGCAGCGTATCAGTACACAGCACAGATACGCAGTATTTT
TRBV19,-,TRBJ2-1,-,CASHRQGWENEQFF,TGTGCCTCACATCGCCAGGGGTGGGAAAATGAGCAGTTCTTC
TRBV18,once,TRBJ2-3,-,CASSPPEDTQYF,TGTGCCAGCTCCCCCCCGGAAGATACGCAGTATTTT
TRBV24-1,-,TRBJ2-3,-,CATSDPQPTDTQYF,TGTGCCACCAGTGATCCCCAGCCCACAGATACGCAGTATTTT
TRBV7-8,once,TRBJ1-1,-,CASSLAAAIKAEAFF,TGTGCCAGCAGCTTAGCGGCGGCTATTAAGGCTGAAGCTTTCTTT
TRBV4-2,-,TRBJ2-1,TRBD2,CASSRERGSSYNEQFF,TGTGCCAGCAGCCGAGAACGCGGGAGCTCCTACAATGAGCAGTTCTTC
TRBV6-5,-,TRBJ1-2,-,CASSSAGWNVYGYTF,TGTGCCAGCAGCTCGGCGGGGTGGAACGTCTATGGCTACACCTTC
TRBV6-6,-,TRBJ1-2,-,CASSADRTTSGYTF,TGTGCCAGCAGTGCGGACAGAACCACCTCGGGCTACACCTTC
TRBV28,-,TRBJ2-3,-,CASSFIMADTQYF,TGTGCCAGCAGTTTTATAATGGCAGATACGCAGTATTTT
TRBV2,-,TRBJ1-2,-,CASSVGDARRGYTF,TGTGCCAGCAGTGTAGGGGACGCCCGTCGCGGCTACACCTTC
TRBV7-2,-,TRBJ2-7,-,CASSYYYEQYF,TGTGCCAGCAGCTACTACTACGAGCAGTACTTC
TRBV7-6,-,TRBJ1-6,-,CASSSDGSLSSYNSPLHF,TGTGCCAGCAGCTCGGACGGCTCTCTGAGCTCCTATAATTCACCCCTCCACTTT
TRBV21-1,-,TRBJ2-3,-,CASSARTGGTTDTQYF,TGTGCCAGCAGCGCCAGGACAGGGGGCACCACAGATACGCAGTATTTT
TRBV9,-,TRBJ1-2,-,CASSPNPDGLDYTF,TGTGCCAGCAGCCCCAATCCCGACGGTCTCGACTACACCTTC
TRBV11-3,-,TRBJ1-1,TRBD1,CASSNGQGNTEAFF,TGTGCCAGCAGCAACGGACAGGGAAACACTGAAGCTTTCTTT
TRBV5-1,-,TRBJ1-4,-,CASSSTGPRGEKLFF,TGCGCCAGCAGCAGTACAGGGCCCCGCGGCGAAAAACTGTTTTTT
TRBV11-2,-,TRBJ2-2,-,CASSFRPTGELFF,TGTGCCAGCAGCTTCCGACCTACCGGGGAGCTGTTTTTT
TRBV19,-,TRBJ1-6,TRBD1,CASSIWGPSTGAYNSPLHF,TGTGCCAGTAGTATTTGGGGACCCAGTACAGGGGCATATAATTCACCCCTCCACTTT
TRBV2,-,TRBJ2-3,-,CASRPLDTQYF,TGTGCCTCTCGACCGTTGGATACGCAGTATTTT
TRBV11-3,-,TRBJ2-3,-,CASSPGNTDTQYF,TGTGCCAGCAGCCCCGGGAACACAGATACGCAGTATTTT
TRBV29-1,-,TRBJ2-5,-,CSVGGGARTQYF,TGCAGCGTTGGTGGGGGGGCCCGGACCCAGTACTTC
TRBV12-3/TRBV12-4,-,TRBJ1-5,-,CASSLWGQPQHF,TGTGCCAGCAGTTTGTGGGGTCAGCCCCAGCATTTT
TRBV7-3,few,TRBJ2-5,TRBD2,CASSFGGGETQYF,TGTGCCAGCAGCTTTGGGGGAGGGGAGACCCAGTACTTC
TRBV15,-,TRBJ2-1,-,CATSRGGLSDHNEQFF,TGTGCCACCAGCAGAGGAGGGCTAAGCGATCACAATGAGCAGTTCTTC
TRBV9,-,TRBJ2-1,TRBD2,CASSVLSGGAGNEQFF,TGTGCCAGCAGCGTACTTAGCGGGGGGGCAGGGAATGAGCAGTTCTTC
TRBV15,few,TRBJ1-2,-,CATSRDREVSHNF,TGTGCCACCAGCAGAGATAGGGAGGTCTCGCACAACTTC
TRBV9,few,TRBJ1-3,-,CASSVTEVSGNTIYF,TGTGCCAGCAGCGTAACCGAGGTCAGTGGAAACACCATATATTTT
TRBV2,-,TRBJ1-2,TRBD1,CASSGQGSYGYTF,TGTGCCAGCAGCGGACAGGGAAGCTATGGCTACACCTTC
TRBV5-1,once,TRBJ1-2,-,CASSLDPNYGYTF,TGCGCCAGCAGCTTGGACCCTAACTATGGCTACACCTTC
TRBV27,once,TRBJ1-4,TRBD1,CASKTGKYANEKLFF,TGTGCCAGCAAGACAGGGAAATATGCTAATGAAAAACTGTTTTTT
TRBV11-2,-,TRBJ2-1,-,CASSLGDGGFNEQFF,TGTGCCAGCAGCTTAGGGGATGGGGGCTTTAATGAGCAGTTCTTC